The present TCR beta chain was sequenced within a study of T cell clonality in common variable immunodeficiency. Whole-study findings and limits: Fewer TCRbeta clones were shared among CVID subjects than controls. Common variable immunodeficiency TCR beta sequences reportedly had fewer deletions and N-nucleotide insertions. CVID subjects had higher TCRbeta clonality than healthy controls, most marked in about a third.

Reduced serum IgG, IgA and/or IgM plus specific antibody deficiency defined CVID. Of CVID subjects, under 17 were female and over 25 male, mean age roughly 40. Germline V lookup: CDR1 SGHVS, CDR2 FQNEAQ. V lost 2 bases, J lost 5 bases, and 14 bases stayed unmatched. This CDR3 has 17 amino acids. Note on this clone: The antigen is unknown. Coverage ceases 3 residues before the CDR3 finishes, and the germline J gene fills in the end.

Profiling relied on immunoSEQ multiplex PCR, and the TCRdb table lists in-frame clones only, not all of them. The specimen has around 30,000 clones, none found just once. The sequence was obtained from a human donor with common variable immunodeficiency. Sequencing input: peripheral blood mononuclear cells. The V call is TRBV7-8, the J call TRBJ2-5, with 7 nucleotides matching TRBD2. This chain's CDR3 is CASSLFAAGGEYETQYF. CDR3 DNA (partial): TGTGCCAGCAGCTTATTCGCAGCTGGGGGGGAATATGAGACC. Variable domain in full (rest from reference TRBV7-8 and TRBJ2-5): GAGVSQSPRYKVAKRGQDVALRCDPISGHVSLFWYQQALGQGPEFLTYFQNEAQLDKSGLPSDRFFAERPEGSVSTLKIQRTQQEDSAVYLCASSLFAAGGEYETQYFGPGTRLLVL.